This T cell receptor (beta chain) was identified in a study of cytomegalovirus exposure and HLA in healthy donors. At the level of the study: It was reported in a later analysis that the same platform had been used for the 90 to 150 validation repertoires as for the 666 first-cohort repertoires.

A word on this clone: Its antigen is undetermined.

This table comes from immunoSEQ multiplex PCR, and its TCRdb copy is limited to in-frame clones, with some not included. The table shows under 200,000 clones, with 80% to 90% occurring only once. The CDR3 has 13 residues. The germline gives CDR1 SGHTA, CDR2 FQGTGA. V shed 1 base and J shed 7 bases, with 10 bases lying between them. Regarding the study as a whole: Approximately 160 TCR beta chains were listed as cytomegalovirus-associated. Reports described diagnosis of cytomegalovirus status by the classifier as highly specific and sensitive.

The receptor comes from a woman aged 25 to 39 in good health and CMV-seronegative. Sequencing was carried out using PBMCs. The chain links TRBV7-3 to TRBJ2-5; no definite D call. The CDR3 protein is CASSLNPSGTQYF. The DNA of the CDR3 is TGTGCCAGCAGCTTAAATCCCTCCGGGACCCAGTACTTC.